This TCR beta chain was profiled in a study of cytomegalovirus exposure and HLA in healthy donors (dated by TCRdb to between 2016 and 2019). Study-level background: According to a later analysis, the 100 to 150 validation repertoires were produced on the same platform as the approximately 690 repertoires of the first cohort. The aim of the study was to test whether cataloging public T cell receptors could identify signatures of past pathogen exposure. A separate validation cohort of 90 to 150 different subjects was used in addition to the approximately 670-subject first cohort. To predict cytomegalovirus infection status, the study brought together high-throughput TCR immunosequencing, statistical association of individual TCRs with disease status, and machine learning. Study-level results and caveats: All 130 or so repertoires were used to score co-occurrence in the validation cohort in a later analysis, because that analysis had no HLA typing for the cohort. In the study, some 160 TCR beta chains were listed as associated with cytomegalovirus. Subsequent analysis determined that TCRs grouped into clusters in the first cohort also showed a tendency toward co-occurrence across the 120 or so validation repertoires, and roughly 95% of cluster scores exceeded 0. Across donors, most TCR sequences were observed very rarely, whereas some public TCRs were present in many individuals. The classifier was reported to diagnose cytomegalovirus status with high specificity and sensitivity in both the original cohort and the validation cohort. According to the authors, the approach could potentially be generalized to other disease states and immunological phenotypes. A few of the identified cytomegalovirus-associated TCR beta chains were confirmed in vitro to be specific for cytomegalovirus antigens.

Library construction relied on the immunoSEQ multiplex PCR assay. On the authors' methods: A statistical classification framework was developed to diagnose cytomegalovirus status using the catalog of TCR beta chain sequences. What TCRdb holds here is the immuneACCESS table cut down to in-frame rearrangements. Part of the clones is not present; checked against another copy, under half of the missing clones reflect an unresolved V gene, and the others are unexplained. Clone size and V and J calls were adopted from that table, with D and trimming inferred from the DNA. This sample is represented by roughly 45,000 clones; 85% to 95% of them were singletons. The ten largest make up approximately 8% of the sample. Worth noting for this clone: Its antigen remains undetermined. No much larger clone exists at a distance of one base, and base qualities are not known.

The germline V gene provides CDR1 MGHDK and CDR2 SYGVNS. The CDR3 holds 14 amino acids from the cysteine to the phenylalanine. The sequence is cut down to CDR3 DNA, 42 bases in frame from base 1. V is cut by 6 bases and J by 3 bases, and the space between the germline ends is 14 bases. Separate from the approximately 730-subject first cohort, the validation cohort of roughly 110 subjects was the group to which the donors belonged. The chain is encoded by TRBV25-1 joined to TRBJ1-1, with the identity of the D gene unclear. Sequencing was carried out using PBMCs. The sequence was collected from a woman aged 18-29 years in good health and CMV-seropositive. The CDR3 in this case is CASSLEGFYTEAFF. The base sequence is TGTGCCAGCAGCCTCGAGGGTTTTTACACTGAAGCTTTCTTT.